Presented here are 32 T cell receptor beta chains from one specimen sequenced in a study of T cells in Graves' hyperthyroidism and ophthalmopathy (dated by TCRdb to the late 2010s). Libraries came from multiplex PCR. Instrument used: Illumina HiSeq 2000. TCR beta CDR3 regions were amplified from RNA transcripts. For the first round of RT-PCR on the TCR CDR3, the HTBI primer set was used together with the Qiagen OneStep RT-PCR kit. The raw public reads went through TCRdb reprocessing: fastp at Q25, MiXCR clone calling, in-frame beta chains kept. Entries that share a CDR3 protein sequence are merged under the most common genes and DNA. For this sample the table gives roughly 400,000 distinct CDR3 sequences, of which roughly 25% were detected only once. The ten top clones hold about 70% of the sample. What was sequenced was blood. Source of these receptors: a man aged 50-60 years with Graves' hyperthyroidism.

This clonotype occurred many times. This sequence joins TRBV7-8 and TRBJ2-1, with a tentative D call TRBD1 (5 bases). Germline CDR1 and CDR2: SGHVS and FQNEAQ. The CDR3 sequence is 17 residues long. The germline V and J ends were trimmed by 5 bases and 1 base, with 18 bases remaining between them. This CDR3 reads CASSRETRDSSYNEQFF. DNA for the CDR3: TGTGCCAGCAGCCGAGAGACCAGGGATTCGTCCTACAATGAGCAGTTCTTC.

J is TRBJ2-2 and V is TRBV7-8, with 9 bases identical to TRBD1. In germline, CDR1 is SGHVS, CDR2 FQNEAQ. Trimming at V came to 5 bases and at J to 5 bases, leaving 6 bases not matched to a gene. The CDR3 sequence is 15 residues long. The CDR3 is CASSLNRGQTGELFF. CDR3 coding DNA: TGTGCCAGCAGCCTAAACAGGGGGCAAACCGGGGAGCTGTTTTTT.

There are many counts of this clonotype. The chain combines TRBV20-1 with TRBJ2-7, with TRBD1 matching over 7 bases. The CDR3 spans 12 residues. V lost 5 bases to trimming and J lost 2 bases; unmatched junction nucleotides: 3. The germline gives CDR1 DFQATT, CDR2 SNEGSKA (reference sequence). The CDR3 sequence: CSARGTAYEQYF. CDR3 coding DNA: TGCAGTGCTCGAGGGACAGCCTACGAGCAGTACTTC.

In this sample, this clonotype turned up many times. The chain is built from TRBV12-3 or TRBV12-4 and TRBJ2-2; 7 bases line up with TRBD2. After removal of 6 bases from V and 0 bases from J, the junction contained 4 bases not matched to a gene. The CDR3 covers 15 residues. The CDR3 protein is CASRRTRPNTGELFF. DNA of the CDR3: TGTGCCAGCAGAAGGACTAGGCCGAACACCGGGGAGCTGTTTTTT.

Only a few counts were recorded for this clonotype. The rearrangement links TRBV5-1 to TRBJ2-7; 15 bases are a match to TRBD2. This CDR3 has 19 residues. Trimming at V came to 5 bases and at J to 0 bases, leaving 12 bases not matched to a gene. From germline, CDR1 is SGHRS and CDR2 YFSETQ. CDR3 loop: CASSYIPGLAGGHSYEQYF. In DNA, the CDR3 is TGCGCCAGCAGTTATATACCGGGACTAGCGGGAGGACACTCCTACGAGCAGTACTTC.

This clonotype was detected a few times. V usage is TRBV30 and J usage is TRBJ1-5; D is unclear. Trimming stripped 3 bases from V and 6 bases from J, with 9 bases between. CDR3 size: 12 residues. CDR1 GTSNPN and CDR2 SVGIG come from the germline V gene (reference sequence). The CDR3 DNA follows: TGTGCCTGGAGGCACCTGGGTCAGCCCCAGCATTTT. Its protein is CAWRHLGQPQHF.

The table lists this clonotype with a few counts. This chain joins TRBV5-5 and TRBJ2-5, with D maybe TRBD1 (5 bases). The CDR3 extends over 16 amino acids. Germline V CDR1 and CDR2: SGHKS, YYEKEE (reference sequence). V dropped 2 bases and J dropped 5 bases, with 19 bases sitting between them. The CDR3 loop is CASSFSQGTTWETQYF. The DNA of the CDR3 is TGTGCCAGCAGCTTTTCCCAGGGCACTACCTGGGAGACCCAGTACTTC.

This chain connects TRBV7-8 to TRBJ2-3, with a weak D call TRBD2 (5 bases). Per the germline V gene, CDR1 is SGHVS and CDR2 is FQNEAQ. The CDR3 loop spans 14 amino acids. Trimming removed 5 bases from V and 2 bases from J, with 11 bases in between. Here the CDR3 reads CASSPEDFTDTQYF. DNA for the CDR3: TGTGCCAGCAGCCCCGAGGACTTCACAGATACGCAGTATTTT.

This clonotype was counted only a few times. This chain uses TRBV30 with TRBJ2-6; D is uncertain. Trimming took 2 bases from V and 4 from J, leaving 12 bases between them. The germline V gene encodes CDR1 GTSNPN and CDR2 SVGIG (reference sequence). The CDR3 has 15 amino acids. The CDR3 spells CAWSTGSPGANVLTF. The DNA of the CDR3 is TGTGCCTGGAGTACCGGGTCCCCCGGGGCCAACGTCCTGACTTTC.

J is TRBJ2-2 and V is TRBV10-3; the match to TRBD1 covers 7 bases. Germline trimming cut 2 bases from V and 1 base from J; bases unmatched to any gene: 1. CDR3 length equals 15 residues. The germline CDR1 and CDR2 sequences are ENHRY and SYGVKD. The CDR3 reads CAISETGENTGELFF. The CDR3, as DNA: TGTGCCATCAGTGAGACAGGGGAGAACACCGGGGAGCTGTTTTTT.

This clonotype appeared a few times. CDR3 sequence reads: CSVGAGGNTEAFF. CDR3 in DNA: TGCAGCGTTGGGGCCGGCGGGAACACTGAAGCTTTCTTT. This chain connects TRBV29-1 to TRBJ1-1; D unresolved. Germline V CDR1 and CDR2: SQVTM, ANQGSEA. Trimming removed 4 bases at V and 1 base at J, with 10 bases between. The CDR3 length is 13 residues.

The sample holds a few counts of this clonotype. The rearrangement joins TRBV14 to TRBJ2-2; the D is unclear. Germline lookup yields CDR1 SGHDN and CDR2 FVKESK. Trimming left V 5 bases short and J 2 bases short, with 15 bases between. The CDR3 runs 16 residues. Written as DNA, the CDR3 is TGTGCCAGCAGCAAAGCGCTTGGGCCTAACACCGGGGAGCTGTTTTTT. Amino acid sequence: CASSKALGPNTGELFF.

This clonotype has only a few counts. J is TRBJ1-6 and V is TRBV6-1; no definite D call. CDR3 length: 16 amino acids. CDR1 is MNHNS and CDR2 is SASEGT in the germline V gene. The CDR3 region is CATTRGTGSYNSPLHF. The CDR3, as DNA: TGTGCGACGACCCGGGGAACGGGCTCCTATAATTCACCCCTCCACTTT.

This clonotype was counted at least ten times. The chain couples TRBV11-2 to TRBJ2-1; D gene uncertain. This CDR3 is built from 14 residues. From germline, CDR1 is SGHAT and CDR2 FQNNGV. Deletions cut 5 bases from V and 6 bases from J, with 14 bases between. CDR3 protein: CASSPPYTFNEQFF. The CDR3 DNA is TGTGCCAGCAGCCCACCGTACACCTTCAATGAGCAGTTCTTC.

In this sample, this clonotype turned up many times. The rearrangement links TRBV28 to TRBJ2-7; TRBD1 aligns across 9 bases. Unmatched junction bases numbered 11, after V lost 7 bases and J lost 4 bases. This CDR3 contains 15 residues. Looked up from germline, CDR1 is MDHEN and CDR2 is SYDVKM. CDR3 in amino acids: CASTEDRTGAYEQYF. CDR3 sequence (DNA): TGTGCCAGCACAGAAGACCGGACAGGGGCGTACGAGCAGTACTTC.

A few counts support this clonotype. The CDR3: CSARKDPSSYEQYF. CDR3 bases: TGCAGTGCTAGAAAGGACCCTAGCTCCTACGAGCAGTACTTC. The gene calls are TRBV20-1 and TRBJ2-7; D call uncertain. This CDR3 spans 14 amino acids. Germline loops: CDR1 DFQATT, CDR2 SNEGSKA (reference sequence). Between the trimmed V and J ends, which lost 2 bases and 0 bases, there was a span of 11 bases.

CDR3 bases: TGCAGCGTTGAAGATCGACAGGGGGTTGAAGCTTTCTTT. This gives the protein CSVEDRQGVEAFF. This chain links TRBV29-1 with TRBJ1-1; 9 bases agree with TRBD1. V trimming: 0 bases; J trimming: 7 bases; junction bases outside the gene matches: 3. CDR1 and CDR2 from the germline V gene are SQVTM and ANQGSEA. This CDR3 is built from 13 residues.

V is TRBV6-1 and J is TRBJ2-7; D remains unclear. V lost 6 bases and J 2 bases, leaving 14 bases between the germline ends. This CDR3 is built from 14 residues. The germline gives CDR1 MNHNS, CDR2 SASEGT. The CDR3 sequence: CASRRTALAYEQYF. In DNA, the CDR3 is TGTGCCAGCAGAAGGACGGCCTTAGCCTACGAGCAGTACTTC.

In this sample, this clonotype turned up many times. This rearrangement joins TRBV13 to TRBJ2-1, with 7 positions matching TRBD2. CDR3 length equals 15 residues. In germline, CDR1 is PRHDT, CDR2 FYEKMQ (reference sequence). J was trimmed by 2 bases and V by 5 bases; bases with no gene match: 6. CDR3 nucleotide sequence: TGTGCCAGCAGCCCTCCCGGGGGGACCTACAATGAGCAGTTCTTC. This gives the protein CASSPPGGTYNEQFF.

The chain links TRBV12-5 to TRBJ1-5; no definite D call. CDR1 and CDR2 (germline): LGHNT, FRNRAP. This CDR3 has 15 amino acids. The ends were cut back, 0 bases at V and 3 bases at J, with 9 bases in the middle. CDR3 protein: CASGLVSGYNQPQHF. The CDR3 coding sequence is TGTGCTAGTGGTTTGGTCAGCGGCTACAATCAGCCCCAGCATTTT.

The CDR3 coding sequence is TGCAGCGTGATCCCGGGACAGAGAGTCACCGGGGAGCTGTTTTTT. This codes for CSVIPGQRVTGELFF. The genes are TRBV29-1 and TRBJ2-2, with 7 bases that match TRBD1. Looked up from germline, CDR1 is SQVTM and CDR2 is ANQGSEA. There are 15 residues in the CDR3. V dropped 6 bases and J dropped 4; count of bases not matched to a gene: 11.

The rearrangement uses TRBV3-1 and TRBJ2-4, with 13 bases that match TRBD2. Germline assignment: CDR1 LGHDT and CDR2 YNNKEL (reference sequence). This CDR3 is 15 amino acids long. Unmatched junction bases numbered 2, after V lost 5 bases and J lost 4 bases. CDR3: CASSAGLAGKNIQYF. The CDR3 DNA reads TGTGCCAGCAGCGCGGGACTAGCGGGGAAAAACATTCAGTACTTC.

This clonotype appeared a few times. The chain links TRBV7-8 to TRBJ2-2, with D perhaps assigned TRBD1 or TRBD2 (6 bases each). V lost 2 bases and J lost 4, with 11 bases in between. Looked up from germline, CDR1 is SGHVS and CDR2 is FQNEAQ. The CDR3 is 15 amino acids. CDR3 DNA sequence: TGTGCCAGCAGCTTAAGGGGGGAGCCCACCGGGGAGCTGTTTTTT. The encoded protein is CASSLRGEPTGELFF.

A remark on this clonotype: A much larger clone lies one base from this, so it may be a read error. This chain uses TRBV12-3 or TRBV12-4 with TRBJ2-3; TRBD2 aligns across 9 bases. The CDR3 is 13 amino acids. CDR3: CATSSGSPDTQYF. CDR3 nucleotide sequence: TGTGCCACCAGTAGCGGGAGCCCAGATACGCAGTATTTT.

This clonotype showed up many times. J is TRBJ2-1 and V is TRBV30, with 8 bases matching TRBD2. The CDR3 consists of 16 residues. Germline CDR1 is GTSNPN and CDR2 is SVGIG (reference sequence). Trimming at V came to 4 bases and at J to 0 bases, leaving 8 bases not matched to a gene. For the CDR3, the DNA is TGTGCCTGGATCTCACGGGCGGGAGGCTCCTACAATGAGCAGTTCTTC. The encoded protein is CAWISRAGGSYNEQFF.

The V and J genes are TRBV7-3 and TRBJ2-3; D is unresolved. V lost 4 bases, J lost 6 bases, and 11 bases lay in between. This CDR3 is 13 amino acids long. Per germline, CDR1 SGHTA and CDR2 FQGTGA. The CDR3 region is CASSSGVGDTQYF. CDR3 in DNA: TGTGCCAGCAGCTCCGGAGTAGGGGATACGCAGTATTTT.

In this sample, this clonotype turned up many times. The chain joins TRBV20-1 to TRBJ2-3; 13 positions agree with TRBD2. Germline V CDR1 and CDR2: DFQATT, SNEGSKA (reference sequence). CDR3 length equals 18 residues. V shed 2 bases and J 3 bases; nucleotides not matched to a gene: 11. The DNA for the CDR3 is TGCAGTGCTAGATTGACTAGCGGGAGGTCGGGAAGGACAGATACGCAGTATTTT. This translates into CSARLTSGRSGRTDTQYF.

This clonotype was recorded many times. The chain carries TRBV5-1 and TRBJ2-3; D is perhaps TRBD2 (6 bases). Looked up from germline, CDR1 is SGHRS and CDR2 is YFSETQ. This CDR3 comprises 16 residues. Between the trimmed V and J ends, which lost 1 base and 0 bases, there was a span of 12 bases. DNA for the CDR3: TGCGCCAGCAGCTTGCCCATAGCGGCAAGCACAGATACGCAGTATTTT. Translation gives CASSLPIAASTDTQYF.

Only a few counts were recorded for this clonotype. The rearrangement uses TRBV27 and TRBJ2-1; 12 nucleotides match TRBD2. In germline, CDR1 is MNHEY, CDR2 SMNVEV (reference sequence). The J segment lost 2 bases and the V segment lost 5 bases, leaving 7 bases of the junction unmatched. The CDR3 has 17 amino acids. This CDR3 is CASSIRTSGAPYNEQFF. CDR3 nucleotides: TGTGCCAGCAGTATCCGGACTAGCGGGGCGCCCTACAATGAGCAGTTCTTC.

The chain couples TRBV6-9 to TRBJ2-5; D is ambiguous. From germline, CDR1 is MNHGY and CDR2 SVAAGI. V lost 3 bases to trimming and J lost 0 bases, with 8 bases between them. The CDR3 extends over 14 amino acids. The CDR3 region has the DNA TGTGCCAGCAGTTACGGCGGATACCAAGAGACCCAGTACTTC. This sequence encodes CASSYGGYQETQYF.

The chain has TRBV19 and TRBJ2-1, with D perhaps matching TRBD2 (5 bases). The CDR3 length is 13 residues. Trimming took off 3 bases at V and 5 bases at J, with 8 bases between the two ends. Germline loops: CDR1 LNHDA, CDR2 SQIVND (reference sequence). In DNA form, the CDR3 reads TGTGCCAGTAGTATGTCCGGGGACAATGAGCAGTTCTTC. Translated, it gives CASSMSGDNEQFF.

This clonotype was observed a few times. V is TRBV5-4 and J is TRBJ2-3, with no clear D. Germline V gives CDR1 SGHNT, CDR2 YYREEE (reference sequence). Trimming left V 7 bases short and J 3 bases short, with 9 bases between. The CDR3 has 12 amino acids. The CDR3 region has the DNA TGTGCCAGCGCGGACGTGACAGATACGCAGTATTTT. Its translation is CASADVTDTQYF.